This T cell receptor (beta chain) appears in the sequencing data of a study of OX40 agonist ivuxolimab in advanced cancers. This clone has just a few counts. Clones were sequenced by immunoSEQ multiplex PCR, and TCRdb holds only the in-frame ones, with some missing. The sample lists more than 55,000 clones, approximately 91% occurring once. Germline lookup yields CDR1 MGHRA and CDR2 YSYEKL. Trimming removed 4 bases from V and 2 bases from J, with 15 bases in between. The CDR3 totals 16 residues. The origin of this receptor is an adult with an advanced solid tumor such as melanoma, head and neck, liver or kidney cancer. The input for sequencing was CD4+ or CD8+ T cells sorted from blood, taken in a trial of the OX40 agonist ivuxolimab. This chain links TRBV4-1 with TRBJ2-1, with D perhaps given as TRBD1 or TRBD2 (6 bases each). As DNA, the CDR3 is TGCGCCAGCAGCCCAGACCCCGGGGGCACCTACAATGAGCAGTTCTTC. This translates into CASSPDPGGTYNEQFF.